Below are 14 T cell receptor beta chains sequenced from a single sample in a study of CD8 T cells in ankylosing spondylitis. Each CDR3 protein is one row after TCRdb ran MiXCR on the 5' RACE reads. The data show hundreds of thousands of distinct CDR3 sequences, with about a fifth seen just once and approximately 3.7% held by the top ten. Specimen: blood, either unsorted or a sorted T cell fraction (not recorded which). These receptors came from a female donor with ankylosing spondylitis or in good health (not recorded which).

This clonotype was observed a few times. The V and J genes are TRBV6-2 or TRBV6-3 and TRBJ2-1, with 8 bases lining up with TRBD2. V trimming: 5 bases; J trimming: 8 bases; junction bases outside the gene matches: 8. CDR3 size: 14 residues. CDR1 and CDR2 from the germline V gene are MNHEY and SVGEGT. CDR3 sequence (DNA): TGTGCCAGCAGTGTAGCCGGGACTAGTTATGAGCAGTTCTTC. This translates into CASSVAGTSYEQFF.

This clonotype was recorded many times. This chain joins TRBV25-1 and TRBJ2-5, with 10 bases identical to TRBD1. The CDR3 totals 13 residues. The junction had 1 base not matched to a gene; V was cut back by 4 bases and J by 5 bases. From germline, CDR1 is MGHDK and CDR2 SYGVNS. In DNA form, the CDR3 reads TGTGCCAGCAGTGTGACAGGGGGCGAGACCCAGTACTTC. Protein sequence: CASSVTGGETQYF.

This clonotype was seen a few times. The genes are TRBV7-2 and TRBJ2-1; 10 bases agree with TRBD2. Per the germline V gene, CDR1 is SGHTA and CDR2 is FQGNSA. The V gene end was trimmed by 3 bases and the J gene end by 6 bases; junction bases not matched to a gene: 8. The CDR3 consists of 16 residues. This chain's CDR3 is CASSFQREGRGNEQFF. In DNA, the CDR3 is TGTGCCAGCAGCTTCCAGCGGGAGGGCCGGGGCAATGAGCAGTTCTTC.

V is TRBV20-1 and J is TRBJ1-1; 7 bases map to TRBD1. Per germline, CDR1 DFQATT and CDR2 SNEGSKA (reference sequence). J was trimmed by 1 base and V by 3 bases; bases with no gene match: 8. The CDR3 consists of 15 residues. For the CDR3, the DNA is TGCAGTGCTAGGCCGAGGGGGCACCCGAACACTGAAGCTTTCTTT. This sequence encodes CSARPRGHPNTEAFF.

This chain joins TRBV20-1 and TRBJ2-7; 10 bases match TRBD1. The CDR3 totals 13 residues. With V trimmed by 3 bases and J by 6 bases, 5 bases remained unmatched. CDR1 and CDR2 from the germline V gene are DFQATT and SNEGSKA (reference sequence). The CDR3 nucleotides read TGCAGTGCTAGCAGGGACAGGGGCCGCGAGCAGTACTTC. It yields the protein CSASRDRGREQYF.

The V call is TRBV13, the J call TRBJ1-6; 7 bases match TRBD1. Looked up from germline, CDR1 is PRHDT and CDR2 is FYEKMQ (reference sequence). Unmatched junction bases numbered 4, after V lost 5 bases and J lost 6 bases. The CDR3 is 14 residues long. CDR3 sequence: CASSRDRANSPLHF. The CDR3 DNA follows: TGTGCCAGCAGCCGGGACAGAGCTAATTCACCCCTCCACTTT.

The chain couples TRBV28 to TRBJ2-7; D possibly corresponds to TRBD2 (7 bases). Germline values: CDR1 MDHEN, CDR2 SYDVKM. The CDR3 consists of 14 residues. Between the trimmed V and J ends, which lost 6 bases and 7 bases, there was a span of 19 bases. For the CDR3, the DNA is TGTGCCAGCAGGACGAGGGGGGGAAAGGGAGAGCAGTACTTC. This translates into CASRTRGGKGEQYF.

This chain connects TRBV10-1 to TRBJ2-7; D gene ambiguous. Germline CDR1 WNHNN, CDR2 SYGVQD (reference sequence). The CDR3 is 12 amino acids. Trimming removed 8 bases from V and 0 bases from J, with 8 bases in between. As DNA, the CDR3 is TGCGCCAGCGGTCCTTCCTCCTACGAGCAGTACTTC. Residues: CASGPSSYEQYF.

This clonotype came up a few times. The chain recombines TRBV20-1 with TRBJ2-2, with D tentatively TRBD1 (6 bases). This CDR3 is built from 14 residues. Germline CDR1 and CDR2: DFQATT and SNEGSKA (reference sequence). V gave up 7 bases and J gave up 2 bases, with 14 bases separating them. CDR3 sequence reads: CSVPYRVNTGELFF. The CDR3 DNA sequence: TGCAGTGTCCCGTACAGGGTAAACACCGGGGAGCTGTTTTTT.

There are a few counts of this clonotype. The rearrangement joins TRBV11-2 to TRBJ2-5; 8 nucleotides match TRBD1. The CDR3 has 16 amino acids. CDR1 and CDR2 (germline): SGHAT, FQNNGV. V gave up 4 bases and J gave up 2 bases; unmatched junction bases: 9. The CDR3 coding sequence is TGTGCCAGCAGCTCTAGACTGAGGGACAGGCAAGAGACCCAGTACTTC. Translating it yields CASSSRLRDRQETQYF. The whole variable domain, remainder taken from reference TRBV11-2 and TRBJ2-5, is EAGVAQSPRYKIIEKRQSVAFWCNPISGHATLYWYQQILGQGPKLLIQFQNNGVVDDSQLPKDRFSAERLKGVDSTLKIQPAKLEDSAVYLCASSSRLRDRQETQYFGPGTRLLVL.

Ten or more counts support this clonotype. V and J are TRBV29-1 and TRBJ1-1; 8 bases align to TRBD1. CDR3 length equals 14 residues. Per germline, CDR1 SQVTM and CDR2 ANQGSEA. J gave up 5 bases and V 7 bases, and 12 bases lay outside the gene matches. CDR3: CSAAQGAGDTEAFF. CDR3 coding DNA: TGCAGCGCTGCGCAGGGGGCAGGAGATACTGAAGCTTTCTTT.

This chain uses TRBV5-6 with TRBJ1-5; no definite D call. Germline CDR1 SGHDT, CDR2 YYEEEE. The CDR3 loop spans 15 amino acids. V lost 1 base and J 0 bases, leaving 8 bases between the germline ends. This CDR3 is CASSLLSASNQPQHF. CDR3 nucleotide sequence: TGTGCCAGCAGCTTGTTGTCAGCTAGCAATCAGCCCCAGCATTTT.

The chain is built from TRBV10-3 and TRBJ1-4; unclear D gene. The V and J ends lost 2 bases and 11 bases respectively, with 9 bases between them. CDR3 length: 12 residues. From germline, CDR1 is ENHRY and CDR2 SYGVKD. The CDR3: CAISEPEGKLFF. For the CDR3, the DNA is TGTGCCATCAGTGAGCCGGAAGGGAAACTGTTTTTT.

V gene TRBV6-2 or TRBV6-3 combines with J gene TRBJ2-1; 8 bases fit TRBD2. Germline CDR1 MNHEY, CDR2 SVGEGT. V gave up 5 bases and J gave up 3 bases; unmatched junction bases: 12. This CDR3 contains 17 residues. CDR3 region: CASSTYPSGGLYNEQFF. DNA of the CDR3: TGTGCCAGCAGTACTTACCCCAGCGGGGGCCTCTACAATGAGCAGTTCTTC.